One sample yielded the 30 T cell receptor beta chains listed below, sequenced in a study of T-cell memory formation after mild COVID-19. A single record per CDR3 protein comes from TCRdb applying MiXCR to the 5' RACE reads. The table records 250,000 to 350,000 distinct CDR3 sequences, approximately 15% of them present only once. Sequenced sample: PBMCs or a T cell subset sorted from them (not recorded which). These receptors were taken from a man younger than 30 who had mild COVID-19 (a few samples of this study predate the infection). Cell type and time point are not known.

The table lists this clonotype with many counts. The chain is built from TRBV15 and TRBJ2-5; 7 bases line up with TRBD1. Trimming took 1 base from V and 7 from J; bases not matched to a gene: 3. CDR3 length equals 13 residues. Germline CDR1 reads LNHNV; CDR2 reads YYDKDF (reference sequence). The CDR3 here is CATSRAGQLTQYF. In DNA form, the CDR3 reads TGTGCCACCAGCAGAGCGGGACAGCTGACCCAGTACTTC.

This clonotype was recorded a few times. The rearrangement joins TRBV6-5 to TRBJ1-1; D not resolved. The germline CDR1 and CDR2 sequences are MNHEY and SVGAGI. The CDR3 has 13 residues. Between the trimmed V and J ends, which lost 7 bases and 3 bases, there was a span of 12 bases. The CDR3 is CASTLVAYTEAFF. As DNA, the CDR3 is TGTGCCAGCACCCTTGTGGCGTACACTGAAGCTTTCTTT.

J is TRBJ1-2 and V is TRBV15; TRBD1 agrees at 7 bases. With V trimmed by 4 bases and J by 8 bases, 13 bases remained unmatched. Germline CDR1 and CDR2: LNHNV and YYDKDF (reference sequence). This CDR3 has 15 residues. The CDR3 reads CATSINRAGGRGYTF. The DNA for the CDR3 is TGTGCCACCAGCATAAACCGAGCAGGGGGGAGAGGCTACACCTTC.

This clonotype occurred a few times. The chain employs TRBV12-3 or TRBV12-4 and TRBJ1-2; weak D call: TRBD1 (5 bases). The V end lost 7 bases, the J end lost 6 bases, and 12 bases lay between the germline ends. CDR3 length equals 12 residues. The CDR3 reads CASTLDTNGYTF. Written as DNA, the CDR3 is TGTGCCAGCACCCTGGACACTAATGGCTACACCTTC.

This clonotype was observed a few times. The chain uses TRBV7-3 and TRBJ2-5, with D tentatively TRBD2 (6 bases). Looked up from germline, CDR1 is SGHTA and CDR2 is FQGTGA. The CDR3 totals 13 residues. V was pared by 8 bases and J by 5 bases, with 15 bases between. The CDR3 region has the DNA TGTGCCAGCCGCCCTGCGGGGTCTGAGACCCAGTACTTC. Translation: CASRPAGSETQYF.

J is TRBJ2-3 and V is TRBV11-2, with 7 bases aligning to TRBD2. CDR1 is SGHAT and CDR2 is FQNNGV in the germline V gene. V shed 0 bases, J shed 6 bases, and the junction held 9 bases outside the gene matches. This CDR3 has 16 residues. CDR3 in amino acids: CASSLDRGGSFDTQYF. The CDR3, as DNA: TGTGCCAGCAGCTTAGATCGGGGCGGGAGTTTTGATACGCAGTATTTT.

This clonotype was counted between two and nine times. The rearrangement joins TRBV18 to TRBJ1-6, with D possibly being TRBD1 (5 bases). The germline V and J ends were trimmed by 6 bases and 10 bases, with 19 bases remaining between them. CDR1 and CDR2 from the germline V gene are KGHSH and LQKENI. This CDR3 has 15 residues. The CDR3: CASSPAQGLVSPLHF. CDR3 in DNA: TGTGCCAGCTCTCCCGCCCAGGGACTGGTATCACCCCTCCACTTT. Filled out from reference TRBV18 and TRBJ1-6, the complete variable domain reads NAGVMQNPRHLVRRRGQEARLRCSPMKGHSHVYWYRQLPEEGLKFMVYLQKENIIDESGMPKERFSAEFPKEGPSILRIQQVVRGDSAAYFCASSPAQGLVSPLHFGNGTRLTVT.

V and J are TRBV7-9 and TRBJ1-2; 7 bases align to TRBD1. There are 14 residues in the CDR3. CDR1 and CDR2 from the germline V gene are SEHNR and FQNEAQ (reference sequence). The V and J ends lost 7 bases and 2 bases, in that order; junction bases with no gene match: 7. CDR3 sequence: CASILGTVNYGYTF. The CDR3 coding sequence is TGTGCCAGCATCCTAGGGACAGTCAACTATGGCTACACCTTC.

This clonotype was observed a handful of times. The chain's CDR3 is CASSLALSGGAYNEQFF. The CDR3 bases are TGCGCCAGCAGCCTAGCTCTTAGCGGGGGGGCGTACAATGAGCAGTTCTTC. The chain has TRBV4-1 and TRBJ2-1; 11 bases agree with TRBD2. The CDR3 contains 17 residues. The germline V gene has CDR1 MGHRA and CDR2 YSYEKL. The trim removed 4 bases at V and 4 bases at J, leaving 9 bases unmatched.

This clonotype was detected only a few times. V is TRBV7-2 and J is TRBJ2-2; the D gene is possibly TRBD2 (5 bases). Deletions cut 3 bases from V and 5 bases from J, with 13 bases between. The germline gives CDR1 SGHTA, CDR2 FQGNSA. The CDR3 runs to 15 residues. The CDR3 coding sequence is TGTGCCAGCAGCTTCCGGGATAGGTCAACCGGGGAGCTGTTTTTT. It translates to CASSFRDRSTGELFF.

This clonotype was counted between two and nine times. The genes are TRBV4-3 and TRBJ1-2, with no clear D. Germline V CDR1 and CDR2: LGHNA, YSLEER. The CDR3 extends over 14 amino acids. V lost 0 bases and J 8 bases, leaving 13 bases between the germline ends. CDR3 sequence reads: CASSQDAQERGYTF. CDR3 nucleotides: TGCGCCAGCAGCCAAGATGCCCAGGAAAGGGGCTACACCTTC.

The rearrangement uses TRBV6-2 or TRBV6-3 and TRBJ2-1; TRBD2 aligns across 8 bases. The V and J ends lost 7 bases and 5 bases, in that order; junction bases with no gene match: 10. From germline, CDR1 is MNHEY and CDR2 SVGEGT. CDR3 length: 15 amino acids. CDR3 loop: CASTTGRAPDNEQFF. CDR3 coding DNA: TGTGCCAGCACCACCGGGAGGGCCCCTGACAATGAGCAGTTCTTC.

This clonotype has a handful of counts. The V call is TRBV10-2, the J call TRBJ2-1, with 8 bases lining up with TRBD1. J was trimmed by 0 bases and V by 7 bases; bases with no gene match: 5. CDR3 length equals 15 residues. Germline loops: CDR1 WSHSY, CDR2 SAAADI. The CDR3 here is CASKKQGDSYNEQFF. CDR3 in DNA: TGCGCCAGCAAAAAACAGGGGGACTCCTACAATGAGCAGTTCTTC.

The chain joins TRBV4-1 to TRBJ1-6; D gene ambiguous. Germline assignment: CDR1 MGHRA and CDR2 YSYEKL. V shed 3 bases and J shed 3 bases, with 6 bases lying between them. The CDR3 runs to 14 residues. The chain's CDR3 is CASSHQYYNSPLHF. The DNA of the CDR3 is TGCGCCAGCAGCCATCAGTACTATAATTCACCCCTCCACTTT.

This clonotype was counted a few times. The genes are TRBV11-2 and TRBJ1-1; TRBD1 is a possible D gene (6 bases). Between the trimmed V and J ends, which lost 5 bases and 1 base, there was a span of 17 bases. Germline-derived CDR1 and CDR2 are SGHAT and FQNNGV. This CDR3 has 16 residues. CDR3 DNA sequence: TGTGCCAGCAGCAGTGCGACAGGCCGATCGAACACTGAAGCTTTCTTT. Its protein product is CASSSATGRSNTEAFF.

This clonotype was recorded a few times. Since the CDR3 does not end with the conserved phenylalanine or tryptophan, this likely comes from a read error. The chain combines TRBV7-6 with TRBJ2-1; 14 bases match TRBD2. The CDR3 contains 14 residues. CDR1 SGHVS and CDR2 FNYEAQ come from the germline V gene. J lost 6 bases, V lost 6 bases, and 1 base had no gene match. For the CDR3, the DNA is TGTGCCAGCAGAGGACTAGCGGGGGGCAATGAGCAGTTCTTA. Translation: CASRGLAGGNEQFL.

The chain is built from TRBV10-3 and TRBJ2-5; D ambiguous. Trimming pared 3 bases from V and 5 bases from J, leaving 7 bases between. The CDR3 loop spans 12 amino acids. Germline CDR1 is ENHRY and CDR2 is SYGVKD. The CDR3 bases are TGTGCCATCAGTGAAGCTAGGGAGACCCAGTACTTC. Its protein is CAISEARETQYF.

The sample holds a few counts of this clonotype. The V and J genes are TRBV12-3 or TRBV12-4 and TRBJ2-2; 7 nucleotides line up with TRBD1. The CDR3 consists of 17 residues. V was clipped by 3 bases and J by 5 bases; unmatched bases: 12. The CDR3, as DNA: TGTGCCAGCAGTTTCACTCTAGGGGACAGACGGACCGGGGAGCTGTTTTTT. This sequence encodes CASSFTLGDRRTGELFF.

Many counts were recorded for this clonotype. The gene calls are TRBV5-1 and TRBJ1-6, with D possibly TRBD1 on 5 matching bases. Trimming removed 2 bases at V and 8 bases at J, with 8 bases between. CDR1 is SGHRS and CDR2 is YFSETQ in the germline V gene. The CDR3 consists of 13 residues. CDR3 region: CASSLKQDSPLHF. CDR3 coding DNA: TGCGCCAGCAGCTTAAAACAGGATTCACCCCTCCACTTT.

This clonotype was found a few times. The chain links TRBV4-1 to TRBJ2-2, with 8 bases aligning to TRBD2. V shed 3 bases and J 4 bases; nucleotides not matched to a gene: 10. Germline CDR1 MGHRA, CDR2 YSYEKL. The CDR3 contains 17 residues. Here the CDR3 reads CASSHAGGRASTGELFF. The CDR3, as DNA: TGCGCCAGCAGCCACGCGGGGGGCAGGGCGAGCACCGGGGAGCTGTTTTTT.

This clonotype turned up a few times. This CDR3 is CASSQDPTVDEKLFF. CDR3 bases: TGTGCCAGCAGCCAAGACCCGACAGTGGATGAAAAACTGTTTTTT. The gene calls are TRBV4-2 and TRBJ1-4, with D maybe TRBD1 (5 bases). The CDR3 has 15 residues. Germline V lookup: CDR1 LGHNA, CDR2 YNFKEQ. Trimming cost V 0 bases and J 6 bases, with 11 bases left between them.

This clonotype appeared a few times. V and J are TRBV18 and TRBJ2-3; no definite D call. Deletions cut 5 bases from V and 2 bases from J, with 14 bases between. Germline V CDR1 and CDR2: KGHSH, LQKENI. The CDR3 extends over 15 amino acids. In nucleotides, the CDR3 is TGTGCCAGCTCAACGTGGGCCCCATCCACAGATACGCAGTATTTT. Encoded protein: CASSTWAPSTDTQYF.

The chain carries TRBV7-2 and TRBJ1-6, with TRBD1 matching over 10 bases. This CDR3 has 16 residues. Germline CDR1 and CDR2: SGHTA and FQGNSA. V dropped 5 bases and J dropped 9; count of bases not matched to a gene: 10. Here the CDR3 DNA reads TGTGCCAGCAGCCCCCTAGGACAGGGGGTAGGTTCACCCCTCCACTTT. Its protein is CASSPLGQGVGSPLHF.

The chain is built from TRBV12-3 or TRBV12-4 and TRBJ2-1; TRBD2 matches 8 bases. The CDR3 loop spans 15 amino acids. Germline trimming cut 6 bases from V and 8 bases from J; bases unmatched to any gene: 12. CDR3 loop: CASSWGSGAMDEQFF. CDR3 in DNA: TGTGCCAGCAGCTGGGGTAGCGGGGCGATGGATGAGCAGTTCTTC.

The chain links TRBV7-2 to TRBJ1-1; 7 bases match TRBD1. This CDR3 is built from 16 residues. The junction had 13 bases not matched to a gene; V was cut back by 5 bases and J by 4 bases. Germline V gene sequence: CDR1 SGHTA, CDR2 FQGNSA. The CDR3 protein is CASSPGTARGSTEAFF. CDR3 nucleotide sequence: TGTGCCAGCAGCCCTGGGACAGCCCGGGGGTCCACTGAAGCTTTCTTT. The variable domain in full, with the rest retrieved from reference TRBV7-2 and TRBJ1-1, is GAGVSQSPSNKVTEKGKDVELRCDPISGHTALYWYRQSLGQGLEFLIYFQGNSAPDKSGLPSDRFSAERTGGSVSTLTIQRTQQEDSAVYLCASSPGTARGSTEAFFGQGTRLTVV.

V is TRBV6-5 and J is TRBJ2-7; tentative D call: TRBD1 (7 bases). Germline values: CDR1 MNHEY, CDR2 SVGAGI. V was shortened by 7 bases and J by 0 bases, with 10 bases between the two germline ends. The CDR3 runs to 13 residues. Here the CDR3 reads CASTQGGSYEQYF. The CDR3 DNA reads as TGTGCCAGCACCCAGGGGGGCTCCTACGAGCAGTACTTC.

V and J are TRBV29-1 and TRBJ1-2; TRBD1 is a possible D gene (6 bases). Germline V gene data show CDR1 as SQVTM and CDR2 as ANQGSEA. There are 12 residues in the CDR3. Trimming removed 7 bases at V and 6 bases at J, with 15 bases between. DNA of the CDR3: TGCAGCGCCCGTGTGGGGGCGGATGGCTACACCTTC. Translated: CSARVGADGYTF.

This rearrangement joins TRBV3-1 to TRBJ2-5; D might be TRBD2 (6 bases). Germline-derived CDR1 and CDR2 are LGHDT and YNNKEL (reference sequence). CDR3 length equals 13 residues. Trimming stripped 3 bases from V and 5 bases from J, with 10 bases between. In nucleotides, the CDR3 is TGTGCCAGCAGCCAGGGGAGGCGGGAGACCCAGTACTTC. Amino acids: CASSQGRRETQYF.

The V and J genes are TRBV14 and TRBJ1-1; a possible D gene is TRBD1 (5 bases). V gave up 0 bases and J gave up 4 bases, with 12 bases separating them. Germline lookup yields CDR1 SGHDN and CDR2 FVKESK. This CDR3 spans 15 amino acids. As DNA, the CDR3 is TGTGCCAGCAGCCAAGAGAAAGCAGGGCCCACTGAAGCTTTCTTT. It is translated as CASSQEKAGPTEAFF. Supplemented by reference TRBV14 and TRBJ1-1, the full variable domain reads EAGVTQFPSHSVIEKGQTVTLRCDPISGHDNLYWYRRVMGKEIKFLLHFVKESKQDESGMPNNRFLAERTGGTYSTLKVQPAELEDSGVYFCASSQEKAGPTEAFFGQGTRLTVV.

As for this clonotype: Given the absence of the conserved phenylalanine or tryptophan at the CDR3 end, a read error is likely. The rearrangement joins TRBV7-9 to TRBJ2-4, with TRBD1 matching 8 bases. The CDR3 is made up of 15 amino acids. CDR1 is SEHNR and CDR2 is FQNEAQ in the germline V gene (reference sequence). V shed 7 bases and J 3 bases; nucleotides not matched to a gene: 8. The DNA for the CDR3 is TGTGCCAGCATTCCAGGGGGCGCGGGCAAAAACATTCAGTACATC. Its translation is CASIPGGAGKNIQYI.